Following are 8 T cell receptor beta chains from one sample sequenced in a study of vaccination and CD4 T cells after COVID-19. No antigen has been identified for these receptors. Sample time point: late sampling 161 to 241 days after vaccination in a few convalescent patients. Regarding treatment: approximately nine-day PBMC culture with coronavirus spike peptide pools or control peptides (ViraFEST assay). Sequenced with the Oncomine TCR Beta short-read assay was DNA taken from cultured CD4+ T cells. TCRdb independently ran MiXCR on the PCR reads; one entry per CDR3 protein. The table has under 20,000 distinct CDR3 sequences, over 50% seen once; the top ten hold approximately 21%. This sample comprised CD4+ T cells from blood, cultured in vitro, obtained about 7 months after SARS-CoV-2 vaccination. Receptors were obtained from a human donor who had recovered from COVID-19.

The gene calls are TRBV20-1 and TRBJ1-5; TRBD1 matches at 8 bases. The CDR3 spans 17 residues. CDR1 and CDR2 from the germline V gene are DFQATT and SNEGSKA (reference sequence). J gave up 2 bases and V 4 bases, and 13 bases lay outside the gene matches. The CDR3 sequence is CSAILRQGLSGNQPQHF. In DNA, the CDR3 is TGCAGTGCTATCCTAAGACAGGGGTTGAGCGGCAATCAGCCCCAGCATTTT.

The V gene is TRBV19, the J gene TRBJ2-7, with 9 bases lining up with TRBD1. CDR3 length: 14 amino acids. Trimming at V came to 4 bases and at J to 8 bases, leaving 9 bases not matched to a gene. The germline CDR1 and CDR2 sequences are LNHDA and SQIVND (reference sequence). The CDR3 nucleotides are TGTGCCAGTAGTACCCTGACAGGGGGGGATAAGCAGTACTTC. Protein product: CASSTLTGGDKQYF.

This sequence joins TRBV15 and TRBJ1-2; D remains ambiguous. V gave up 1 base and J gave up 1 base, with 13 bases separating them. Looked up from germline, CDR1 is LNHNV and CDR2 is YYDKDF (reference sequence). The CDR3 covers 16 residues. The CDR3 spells CATSRGSDPINYGYTF. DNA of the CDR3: TGTGCCACCAGCAGAGGCTCAGACCCGATTAACTATGGCTACACCTTC.

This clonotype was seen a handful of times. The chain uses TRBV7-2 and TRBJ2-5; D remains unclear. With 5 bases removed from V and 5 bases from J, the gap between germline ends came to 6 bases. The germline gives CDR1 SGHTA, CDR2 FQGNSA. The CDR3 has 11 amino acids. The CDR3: CASSVQETQYF. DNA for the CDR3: TGTGCCAGCAGCGTACAGGAGACCCAGTACTTC.

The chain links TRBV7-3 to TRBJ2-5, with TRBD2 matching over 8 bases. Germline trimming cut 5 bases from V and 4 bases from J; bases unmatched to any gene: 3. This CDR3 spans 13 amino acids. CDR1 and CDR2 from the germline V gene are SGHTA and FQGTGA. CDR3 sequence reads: CASSPAGVETQYF. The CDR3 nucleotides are TGTGCCAGCAGCCCAGCGGGAGTAGAGACCCAGTACTTC. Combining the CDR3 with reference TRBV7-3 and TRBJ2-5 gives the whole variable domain GAGVSQTPSNKVTEKGKYVELRCDPISGHTALYWYRQSLGQGPEFLIYFQGTGAADDSGLPNDRFFAVRPEGSVSTLKIQRTERGDSAVYLCASSPAGVETQYFGPGTRLLVL.

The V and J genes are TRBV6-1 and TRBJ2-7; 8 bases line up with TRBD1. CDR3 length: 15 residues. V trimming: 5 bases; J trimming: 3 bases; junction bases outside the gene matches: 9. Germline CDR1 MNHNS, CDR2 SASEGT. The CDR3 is CASSPGTGIFYEQYF. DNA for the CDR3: TGTGCCAGCAGTCCCGGGACAGGTATTTTCTACGAGCAGTACTTC.

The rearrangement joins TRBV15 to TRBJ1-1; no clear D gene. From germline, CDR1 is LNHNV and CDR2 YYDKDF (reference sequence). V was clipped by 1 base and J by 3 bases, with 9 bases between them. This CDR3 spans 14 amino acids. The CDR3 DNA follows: TGTGCCACCAGCAGAGGCGGCGGGGACACTGAAGCTTTCTTT. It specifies CATSRGGGDTEAFF.

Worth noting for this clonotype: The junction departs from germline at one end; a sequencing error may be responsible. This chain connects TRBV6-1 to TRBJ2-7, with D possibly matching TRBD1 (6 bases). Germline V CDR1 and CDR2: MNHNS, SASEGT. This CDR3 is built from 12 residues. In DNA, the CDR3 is TGTGCCAGCAACCTCTCGGACAGAGCGTCGTTCTTC. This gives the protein CASNLSDRASFF.